This TCR beta chain is from a study of cytomegalovirus exposure and HLA in healthy donors. Findings of the study overall: Across donors, presence/absence analyses took sequencing depth to be roughly uniform. Reports credit the classifier with highly specific, highly sensitive diagnosis of cytomegalovirus status. Later on, a genetic analysis was performed. It linked a missense variant in DCLRE1C with V- and J-gene trimming of TCR beta. Later, an analysis found that common viral pathogens appeared to be linked with several of the most significant clusters.

This clone was recorded a few times. The antigen remains undetermined. The germline V gene has CDR1 LNHDA and CDR2 SQIVND (reference sequence). After removal of 3 bases from V and 5 bases from J, the junction contained 7 bases not matched to a gene. This CDR3 region has 16 residues. Primers included in the PCR were 60 Vbeta and 13 Jbeta primers. Assay used: immunoSEQ multiplex PCR; TCRdb lists only in-frame clones, some missing. The table lists about 120,000 clones, 70% to 75% of them singletons. The sequencing sample was made of PBMCs. The TCR sequence derives from a woman younger than 35 in good health and CMV-seronegative. The chain has TRBV19 and TRBJ2-5, with 12 bases identical to TRBD1. In DNA form, the CDR3 reads TGTGCCAGTAGTATCCCCCGGGACAGGGGGCGGGAGACCCAGTACTTC. It encodes CASSIPRDRGRETQYF.